This T cell receptor (beta chain) originates from a study of shared clonotypes between healthy human individuals. General study results and limits: In a handful of donors, 4.5% to 5.5% of naive CD4 clonotypes appeared in common.

On this clone itself: Its antigen is as yet unknown.

This CDR3 comprises 19 residues. The germline gives CDR1 SGHNT, CDR2 YYREEE (reference sequence). Trimming cost V 2 bases and J 0 bases; bases outside gene matches: 12. The data were produced by immunoSEQ multiplex PCR, yet TCRdb's version contains in-frame clones alone and is incomplete. The sample includes 2 million to 2.5 million clones, roughly 92% of them seen just once. Source material: naive CD4+ T cells from PBMCs. Sample subset: CD45RA+ positively selected. The clonotype originates from a man aged 18 to 29 in good health. Some clones in this sample may be carry-over from other donors' samples. This chain joins TRBV5-4 and TRBJ1-4; TRBD1 aligns across 8 bases. CDR3 sequence: CASSFGGTGRFATNEKLFF. For the CDR3, the DNA is TGTGCCAGCAGCTTTGGGGGGACAGGAAGATTTGCAACTAATGAAAAACTGTTTTTT.